Listed below are T cell receptor beta chains from one sample, sequenced in a study of beta chain features in type 1 diabetes. Sequencing used immunoSEQ multiplex PCR; TCRdb keeps in-frame clones, though not all of them. The repertoire holds approximately 150,000 clones, with roughly 60% as singletons. The specimen was naive CD4+ T cells from blood. These receptors were obtained from a man aged 25-45 years with type 1 diabetes. The CDR3 runs from the conserved cysteine through the conserved F or W. The D gene is left open where the match is weak. Clone size is given for some rows only: seen once, a few or many times, or a class if the clone is expanded.

v_call	d_call	clone_size	j_call	cdr3_nt	cdr3_aa
TRBV7-2	.	.	TRBJ2-7	TGTGCCAGCAGCCTCGCCCCCGGGCAAGCGATCGCCTACGAGCAGTACTTC	CASSLAPGQAIAYEQYF
TRBV9	TRBD2	.	TRBJ2-7	TGTGCCAGCAGCGCTACTAGCGGGGTGGCGGGCGAGCAGTACTTC	CASSATSGVAGEQYF
TRBV23-1	.	.	TRBJ2-4	TGCGCCAGCAGTCAATCCATTAAGGGACTCCAGTACTTC	CASSQSIKGLQYF
TRBV7-9	TRBD1	.	TRBJ2-5	TGTGCCAGCAGCTGGACAGGGGCCATCGAGACCCAGTACTTC	CASSWTGAIETQYF
TRBV7-2	.	.	TRBJ2-7	TGTGCCAGCAGCGTTGCCCTTTCCTACGAGCAGTACTTC	CASSVALSYEQYF
TRBV19	TRBD1	few	TRBJ2-4	TGTGCCAGTAGCACAGGGGGCAACATTCAGTACTTC	CASSTGGNIQYF
TRBV28	.	few	TRBJ1-6	TGTGCCAGCAGCCCAAGTCGACTCGCGAGCTCCTATAATTCACCCCTCCACTTT	CASSPSRLASSYNSPLHF
TRBV7-2	TRBD1	.	TRBJ1-6	TGTGCCAGCAGCCGAATCATCGGAGGGACAGGGGATTCACCCCTCCACTTT	CASSRIIGGTGDSPLHF
TRBV9	.	.	TRBJ2-7	TGTGCCAGCAGCGTATCGACCCAGGTCACCTACGAGCAGTACTTC	CASSVSTQVTYEQYF
TRBV28	.	.	TRBJ2-7	TGTGCCAGCTCCCCCGGTATCGGGCAGTACTTC	CASSPGIGQYF
TRBV14	.	.	TRBJ2-5	TGTGCCAGCAGCCAAGACTGGCCGGGGACCCAGTACTTC	CASSQDWPGTQYF
TRBV7-7	.	.	TRBJ2-3	TGTGCTAGCAGCTTCGGCGGATCTAGCACAGATACGCAGTATTTT	CASSFGGSSTDTQYF
TRBV25-1	.	few	TRBJ2-1	TGTGCCAGCATGTCGGGGGCGCCCAATGAGCAGTTCTTC	CASMSGAPNEQFF
TRBV13	.	.	TRBJ2-3	TGTGCCAGCAGCCCAAAGGGGGTCGGCACAGATACGCAGTATTTT	CASSPKGVGTDTQYF
TRBV15	.	.	TRBJ1-5	TGTGCCACCAGCGTGCAGGGTTTTCAGCCCCAGCATTTT	CATSVQGFQPQHF
TRBV29-1	.	few	TRBJ2-5	TGCAGCGTTGTGCTGGGACGGCAAGAGACCCAGTACTTC	CSVVLGRQETQYF
TRBV29-1	.	.	TRBJ2-5	TGCAGCGTTGAGACCCAGTACTTC	CSVETQYF
TRBV4-2	.	few	TRBJ2-3	TGTGCCAGCAGCCAAGATGGACCACCCACAGATACGCAGTATTTT	CASSQDGPPTDTQYF
TRBV7-7	TRBD1	.	TRBJ2-5	TGTGCTAGCAGCTTCAGGGGGGAGACCCAGTACTTC	CASSFRGETQYF
TRBV7-2	TRBD1	.	TRBJ2-5	TGTGCCAGCCAGAGAACGGGACAGGTCCAAGAGACCCAGTACTTC	CASQRTGQVQETQYF
TRBV20-1	.	.	TRBJ2-3	TGCAGTGCTAGTCCAGATACGCAGTATTTT	CSASPDTQYF
TRBV30	.	once	TRBJ1-1	TGTGCCTGCGCCCTGAACACTGAAGCTTTCTTT	CACALNTEAFF
TRBV29-1	TRBD1	.	TRBJ1-5	TGCAGCGCCGACAGGGCTCAGCCCCAGCATTTT	CSADRAQPQHF
TRBV7-2	TRBD1	.	TRBJ2-5	TGTGCCAGCAGCCCAGGGGGCCAAGAGACCCAGTACTTC	CASSPGGQETQYF